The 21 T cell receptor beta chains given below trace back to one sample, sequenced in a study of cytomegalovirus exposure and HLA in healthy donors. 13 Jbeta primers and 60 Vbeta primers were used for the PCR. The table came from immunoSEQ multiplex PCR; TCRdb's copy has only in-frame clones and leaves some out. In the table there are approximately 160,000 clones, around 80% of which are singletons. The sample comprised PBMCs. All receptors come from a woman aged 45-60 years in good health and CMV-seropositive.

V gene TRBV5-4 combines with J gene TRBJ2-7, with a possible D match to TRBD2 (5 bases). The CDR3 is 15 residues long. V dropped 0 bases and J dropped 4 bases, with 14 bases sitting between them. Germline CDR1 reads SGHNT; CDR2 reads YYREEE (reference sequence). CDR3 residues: CASSLDGRGRYEQYF. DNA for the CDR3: TGTGCCAGCAGCTTGGATGGCCGGGGTAGGTACGAGCAGTACTTC.

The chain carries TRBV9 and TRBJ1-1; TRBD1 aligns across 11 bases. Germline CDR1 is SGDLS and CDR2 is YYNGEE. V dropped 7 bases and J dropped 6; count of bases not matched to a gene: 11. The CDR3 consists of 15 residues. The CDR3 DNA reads TGTGCCAGCCGCTCCTTGGGGGGACAGGGGGCTGAAGCTTTCTTT. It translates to CASRSLGGQGAEAFF. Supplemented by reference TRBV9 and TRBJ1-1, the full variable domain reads DSGVTQTPKHLITATGQRVTLRCSPRSGDLSVYWYQQSLDQGLQFLIQYYNGEERAKGNILERFSAQQFPDLHSELNLSSLELGDSALYFCASRSLGGQGAEAFFGQGTRLTVV.

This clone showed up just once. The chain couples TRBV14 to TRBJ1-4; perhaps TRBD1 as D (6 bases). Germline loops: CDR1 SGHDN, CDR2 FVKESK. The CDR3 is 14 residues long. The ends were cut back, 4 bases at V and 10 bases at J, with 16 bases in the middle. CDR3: CASSPLQGVGKLFF. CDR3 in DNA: TGTGCCAGCAGCCCATTACAGGGTGTAGGAAAACTGTTTTTT.

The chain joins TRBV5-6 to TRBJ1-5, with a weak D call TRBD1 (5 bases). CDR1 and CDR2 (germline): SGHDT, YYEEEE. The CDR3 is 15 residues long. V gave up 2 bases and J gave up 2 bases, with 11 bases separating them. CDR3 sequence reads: CASSFKGGGNQPQHF. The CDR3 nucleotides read TGTGCCAGCAGCTTTAAGGGAGGGGGCAATCAGCCCCAGCATTTT. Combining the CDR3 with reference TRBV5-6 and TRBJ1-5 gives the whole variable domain DAGVTQSPTHLIKTRGQQVTLRCSPKSGHDTVSWYQQALGQGPQFIFQYYEEEERQRGNFPDRFSGHQFPNYSSELNVNALLLGDSALYLCASSFKGGGNQPQHFGDGTRLSIL.

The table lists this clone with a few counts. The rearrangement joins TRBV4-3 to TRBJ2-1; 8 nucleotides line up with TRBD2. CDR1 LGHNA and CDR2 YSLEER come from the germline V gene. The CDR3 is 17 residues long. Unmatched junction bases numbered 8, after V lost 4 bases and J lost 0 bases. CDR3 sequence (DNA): TGCGCCAGCAGCCGAGTAGCGGGAACGCCCTCCTACAATGAGCAGTTCTTC. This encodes CASSRVAGTPSYNEQFF.

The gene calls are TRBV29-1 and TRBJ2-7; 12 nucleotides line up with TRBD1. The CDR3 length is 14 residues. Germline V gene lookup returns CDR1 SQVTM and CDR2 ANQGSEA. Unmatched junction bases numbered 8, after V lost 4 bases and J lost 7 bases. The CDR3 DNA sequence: TGCAGCGTTGTGGGACAGGGGGCCGCTGGGGAGCAGTACTTC. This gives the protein CSVVGQGAAGEQYF.

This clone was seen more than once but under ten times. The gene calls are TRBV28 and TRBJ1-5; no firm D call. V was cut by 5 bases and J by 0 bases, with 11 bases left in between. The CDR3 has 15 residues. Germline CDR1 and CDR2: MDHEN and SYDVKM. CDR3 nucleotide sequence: TGTGCCAGCAGTATCTTCACAACTAGCAATCAGCCCCAGCATTTT. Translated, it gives CASSIFTTSNQPQHF.

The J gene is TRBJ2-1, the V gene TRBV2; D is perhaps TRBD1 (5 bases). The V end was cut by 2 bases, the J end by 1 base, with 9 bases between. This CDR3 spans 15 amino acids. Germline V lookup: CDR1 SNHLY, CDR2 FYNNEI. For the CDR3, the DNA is TGTGCCAGCAGTGAATCTCCAGGGTCCTACAATGAGCAGTTCTTC. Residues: CASSESPGSYNEQFF. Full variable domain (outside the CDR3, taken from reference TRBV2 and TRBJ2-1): EPEVTQTPSHQVTQMGQEVILRCVPISNHLYFYWYRQILGQKVEFLVSFYNNEISEKSEIFDDQFSVERPDGSNFTLKIRSTKLEDSAMYFCASSESPGSYNEQFFGPGTRLTVL.

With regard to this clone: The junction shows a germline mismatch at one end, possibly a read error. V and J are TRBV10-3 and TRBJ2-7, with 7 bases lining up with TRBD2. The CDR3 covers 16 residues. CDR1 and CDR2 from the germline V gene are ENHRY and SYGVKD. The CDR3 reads CAISESASGASNEQYF. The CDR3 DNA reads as TGTGCCATCAGTGAGTCGGCGAGCGGGGCCTCCAACGAGCAGTACTTC.

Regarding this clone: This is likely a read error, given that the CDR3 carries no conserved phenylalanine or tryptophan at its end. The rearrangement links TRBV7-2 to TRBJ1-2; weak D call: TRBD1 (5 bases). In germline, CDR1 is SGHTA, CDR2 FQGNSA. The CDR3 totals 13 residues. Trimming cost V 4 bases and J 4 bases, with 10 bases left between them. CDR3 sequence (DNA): TGTGCCAGCAGCTCGGGGGAGGTCTATGGCTACACCCTC. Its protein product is CASSSGEVYGYTL.

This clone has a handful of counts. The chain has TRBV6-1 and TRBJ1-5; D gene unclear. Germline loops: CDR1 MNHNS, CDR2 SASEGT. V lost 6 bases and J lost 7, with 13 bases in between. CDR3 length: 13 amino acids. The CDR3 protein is CASSQRREQPQHF. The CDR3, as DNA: TGTGCCAGCAGCCAACGGAGGGAACAGCCCCAGCATTTT.

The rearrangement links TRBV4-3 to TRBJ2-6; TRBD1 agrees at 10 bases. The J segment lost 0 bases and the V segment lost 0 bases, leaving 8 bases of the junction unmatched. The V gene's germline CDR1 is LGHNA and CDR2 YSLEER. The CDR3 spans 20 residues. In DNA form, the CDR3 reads TGCGCCAGCAGCCAAGATAGGACAGGGGGGGCACCCTCTGGGGCCAACGTCCTGACTTTC. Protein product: CASSQDRTGGAPSGANVLTF.

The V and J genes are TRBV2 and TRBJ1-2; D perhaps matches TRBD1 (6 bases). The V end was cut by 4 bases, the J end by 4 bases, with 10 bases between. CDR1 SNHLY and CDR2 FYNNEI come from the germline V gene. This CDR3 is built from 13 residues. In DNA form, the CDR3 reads TGTGCCAGCAGTGCCGGACAGATCTATGGCTACACCTTC. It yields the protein CASSAGQIYGYTF.

The CDR3 is CASSIVAGAYNEQFF. The CDR3 region has the DNA TGTGCCAGTAGTATCGTAGCGGGAGCCTACAATGAGCAGTTCTTC. The chain combines TRBV19 with TRBJ2-1; 9 bases fit TRBD2. This CDR3 contains 15 residues. Per the germline V gene, CDR1 is LNHDA and CDR2 is SQIVND (reference sequence). With 3 bases clipped from V and 2 bases from J, the junction kept 2 bases outside the gene matches. The whole variable domain, filled in from reference TRBV19 and TRBJ2-1, reads DGGITQSPKYLFRKEGQNVTLSCEQNLNHDAMYWYRQDPGQGLRLIYYSQIVNDFQKGDIAEGYSVSREKKESFPLTVTSAQKNPTAFYLCASSIVAGAYNEQFFGPGTRLTVL.

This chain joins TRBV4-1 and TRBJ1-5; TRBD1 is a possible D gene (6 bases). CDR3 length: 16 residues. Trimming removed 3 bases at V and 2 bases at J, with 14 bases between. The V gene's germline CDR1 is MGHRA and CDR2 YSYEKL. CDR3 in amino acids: CASSQTPQGGNQPQHF. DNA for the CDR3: TGCGCCAGCAGCCAGACGCCACAGGGAGGCAATCAGCCCCAGCATTTT.

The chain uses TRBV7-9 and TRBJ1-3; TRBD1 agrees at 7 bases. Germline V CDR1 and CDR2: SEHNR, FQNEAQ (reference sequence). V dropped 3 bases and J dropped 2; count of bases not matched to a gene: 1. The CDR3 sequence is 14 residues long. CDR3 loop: CASSFGQAGNTIYF. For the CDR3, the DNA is TGTGCCAGCAGCTTTGGACAGGCTGGAAACACCATATATTTT. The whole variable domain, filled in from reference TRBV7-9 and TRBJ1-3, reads DTGVSQNPRHKITKRGQNVTFRCDPISEHNRLYWYRQTLGQGPEFLTYFQNEAQLEKSRLLSDRFSAERPKGSFSTLEIQRTEQGDSAMYLCASSFGQAGNTIYFGEGSWLTVV.

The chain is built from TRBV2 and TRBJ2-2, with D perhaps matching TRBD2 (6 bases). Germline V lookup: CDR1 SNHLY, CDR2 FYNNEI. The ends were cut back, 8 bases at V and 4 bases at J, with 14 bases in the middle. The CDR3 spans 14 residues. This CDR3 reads CASEKASVTGELFF. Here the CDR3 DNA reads TGTGCCAGCGAAAAAGCTAGCGTCACCGGGGAGCTGTTTTTT.

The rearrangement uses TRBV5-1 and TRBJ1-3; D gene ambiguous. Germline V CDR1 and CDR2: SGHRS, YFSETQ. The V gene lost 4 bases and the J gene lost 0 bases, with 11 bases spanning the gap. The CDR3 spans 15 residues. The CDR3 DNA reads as TGCGCCAGCAGCCCGGGCGGGTACTCTGGAAACACCATATATTTT. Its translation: CASSPGGYSGNTIYF.

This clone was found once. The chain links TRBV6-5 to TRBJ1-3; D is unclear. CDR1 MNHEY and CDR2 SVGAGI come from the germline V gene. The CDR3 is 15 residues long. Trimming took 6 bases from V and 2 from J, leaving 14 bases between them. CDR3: CASSLTRAAGNTIYF. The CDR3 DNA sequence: TGTGCCAGCAGCCTAACGCGGGCAGCTGGAAACACCATATATTTT.

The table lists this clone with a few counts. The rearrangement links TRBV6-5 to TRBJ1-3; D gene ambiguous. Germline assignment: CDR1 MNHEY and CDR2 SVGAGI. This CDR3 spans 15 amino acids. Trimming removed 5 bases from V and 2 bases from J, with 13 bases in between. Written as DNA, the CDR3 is TGTGCCAGCAGTCCCCTACAGATAACTGGAAACACCATATATTTT. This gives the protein CASSPLQITGNTIYF.

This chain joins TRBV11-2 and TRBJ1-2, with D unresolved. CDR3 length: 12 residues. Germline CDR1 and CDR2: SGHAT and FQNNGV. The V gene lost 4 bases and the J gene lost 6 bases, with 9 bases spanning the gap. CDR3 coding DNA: TGTGCCAGCAGCTCCATCAGTGATGGCTACACCTTC. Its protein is CASSSISDGYTF. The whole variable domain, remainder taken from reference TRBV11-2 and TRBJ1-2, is EAGVAQSPRYKIIEKRQSVAFWCNPISGHATLYWYQQILGQGPKLLIQFQNNGVVDDSQLPKDRFSAERLKGVDSTLKIQPAKLEDSAVYLCASSSISDGYTFGSGTRLTVV.